The 2 T cell receptor beta chains listed next were all sequenced from one sample in a study of T cells in women clearing cervical HPV infection. TCRdb keeps only in-frame clones here, not all; method: immunoSEQ multiplex PCR. The table for this sample gives around 39,000 clones. The sequencing sample was made of blood buffy coat. Receptors originate from a woman aged 18 to 75 with a cervical HPV16 infection that either progressed to CIN3+ or cleared (not recorded which).

A remark on this clone: The DNA ends 3 residues before the CDR3 does, and the rest of the CDR3 is filled in from the germline J gene. The gene calls are TRBV29-1 and TRBJ2-1, with 9 bases lining up with TRBD1. The CDR3 loop spans 16 amino acids. The V gene's germline CDR1 is SQVTM and CDR2 ANQGSEA. After removal of 3 bases from V and 5 bases from J, the junction contained 11 bases not matched to a gene. Incomplete CDR3 DNA: TGCAGCGTTGACCCGAAGGCCGGGACAGGGAACAATGAG. This encodes CSVDPKAGTGNNE. The CDR3 as a whole reads CSVDPKAGTGNNEQFF.

About this clone itself: The read gets to within 3 residues of the CDR3 end, and the germline J gene fills in the rest. This rearrangement joins TRBV5-1 to TRBJ1-1; D may be TRBD1 (6 bases). Per the germline V gene, CDR1 is SGHRS and CDR2 is YFSETQ. The V and J ends lost 3 bases and 4 bases respectively, with 19 bases between them. The CDR3 consists of 16 residues. Incomplete CDR3 DNA: TGCGCCAGCAGCTCGACTAAACAGGGCGTAGGCACTGAA. As protein: CASSSTKQGVGTE. The whole CDR3 reads CASSSTKQGVGTEAFF. The variable domain in full, completed from reference TRBV5-1 and TRBJ1-1, reads KAGVTQTPRYLIKTRGQQVTLSCSPISGHRSVSWYQQTPGQGLQFLFEYFSETQRNKGNFPGRFSGRQFSNSRSEMNVSTLELGDSALYLCASSSTKQGVGTEAFFGQGTRLTVV.